This T cell receptor (beta chain) stems from a study of T-cell memory formation after mild COVID-19 (dated by TCRdb to the early 2020s). Background on the whole study: TCR sequence clusters from the two donors were found to be largely donor specific. In a couple of donors, T-cell clones that expanded and contracted after mild COVID-19 were tracked by sequencing TCRalpha and TCRbeta repertoires over time. The cohort comprised two young, previously healthy adult volunteers, one female and one male. Broader findings and caveats from the paper: Some responding clones were found in pre-infection memory, which suggests that pre-existing cross-reactive memory T cells took part in the SARS-CoV-2 response. The second-wave clones that peaked on day 37 were not confirmed to be SARS-CoV-2 specific. From day 15 to 85, contracting clones showed balanced CD4/CD8 phenotypes, whereas a second wave of clones that expanded from day 15 to 37 leaned towards CD4+. Contracting CD4+ clones turned up mainly in the CM and EM memory subsets, whereas EMRA was where CD8+ clones were enriched. Only two mild cases were covered in the study, and larger cohorts including severe cases with pre-infection samples were considered necessary.

Sequenced using an Illumina NovaSeq 6000. TCRalpha and TCRbeta cDNA libraries were built by 5'RACE with constant-segment primers, adding sample barcodes and unique molecular identifiers. Trizol reagent was used to extract RNA from every sample. Libraries were amplified in two PCR steps, with a second sample barcode and Illumina TruSeq adapters added in the second step. Sequencing of libraries was performed on an Illumina NovaSeq with 2 x 150 bp paired-end reads. In the paper's pipeline: Reads were demultiplexed and collapsed into UMI-guided consensus sequences with migec v1.2.7. With mixcr v2.1.11, UMI consensuses were aligned to TRA and TRB V and J templates and assembled into clonotypes. A clonotype was counted as expanded or contracted only if both edgeR and NoisET called the change significant, with noise models trained on biological replicates. For edgeR calls, the thresholds were a false discovery rate-adjusted p below 0.01 and a log2 fold-change of 1. PCA with hierarchical clustering of max-normalized trajectories of the 1000 most abundant clonotypes was used as exploratory dynamics analysis. Each responding clone was given a CD4 or CD8 phenotype based on the CD4+ and CD8+ repertoires, which had been sequenced separately. TCRdb ran its own pipeline on the public reads, namely fastp trimming at Q25 and MiXCR clone calling, and kept in-frame beta chains. Rows are combined by CDR3 protein, so each entry shows the most common genes and DNA. TCRdb's processing, not the study's, gives the V and J calls here. Recorded for this sample are fewer than 450,000 distinct CDR3 sequences; around 24% of them occurred a single time. The ten largest clonotypes hold around 8.7% of the sample.

In this sample, this clonotype turned up a few times. Its target antigen remains unknown. No much larger clone is present one base from it, and per-base qualities are unavailable. Ficoll-Paque density gradient centrifugation was used to isolate PBMCs. The CDR3 holds 14 amino acids from the cysteine to the phenylalanine. The kept DNA is CDR3 alone, 42 bases in frame from the first base. CDR1 DFQATT and CDR2 SNEGSKA are derived from the germline V gene (reference sequence). V is trimmed back by 3 bases and J by 6 bases, and the junction contains 5 bases that no gene match accounts for. The rearrangement joined TRBV20-1 to TRBJ1-1; the central 12 bases match TRBD1. The TCR sequence derives from an adult woman who had mild COVID-19 (a few samples of this study predate the infection). The sample titles of this study are shuffled in the database, so cell type and time point are left out; the donor was told from shared clones. The sequencing sample was made of PBMCs or a T cell subset sorted from them (not recorded which). The DNA sequence reads TGCAGTGCTAGGCCCGGGACAGGGGGCGCTGAAGCTTTCTTT. Translated, it reads CSARPGTGGAEAFF.